A single sample gave rise to the 21 T cell receptor beta chains below, sequenced in a study of cytomegalovirus exposure and HLA in healthy donors. PCR was performed using 60 Vbeta and 13 Jbeta primers. Sequencing was performed with immunoSEQ multiplex PCR; in TCRdb, only in-frame clones are kept and a portion is missing. The sample consists of 75,000 to 80,000 clones, about four fifths of them appearing once. Material for sequencing was PBMCs. These receptors were collected from a man between 40 and 49 years old in good health and CMV-seronegative.

The chain has TRBV2 and TRBJ1-1, with 8 bases lining up with TRBD1. J gave up 7 bases and V 5 bases, and 6 bases lay outside the gene matches. Germline V lookup: CDR1 SNHLY, CDR2 FYNNEI. The CDR3 sequence is 13 residues long. For the CDR3, the DNA is TGTGCCAGCAGTCCTAGTGGACAGGGTGAAGCTTTCTTT. Amino acid sequence: CASSPSGQGEAFF. Together with reference TRBV2 and TRBJ1-1, the CDR3 gives the full variable domain: EPEVTQTPSHQVTQMGQEVILRCVPISNHLYFYWYRQILGQKVEFLVSFYNNEISEKSEIFDDQFSVERPDGSNFTLKIRSTKLEDSAMYFCASSPSGQGEAFFGQGTRLTVV.

The chain couples TRBV7-2 to TRBJ2-1; no firm D call. The CDR3 sequence is 15 residues long. Germline V gives CDR1 SGHTA, CDR2 FQGNSA. The ends were cut back, 1 base at V and 4 bases at J, with 11 bases in the middle. The CDR3 region is CASSLDLQNYNEQFF. Here the CDR3 DNA reads TGTGCCAGCAGCTTAGATCTACAGAATTACAATGAGCAGTTCTTC.

This rearrangement joins TRBV19 to TRBJ2-1, with TRBD2 matching 10 bases. V lost 3 bases and J lost 4; bases outside the gene matches: 6. The CDR3 loop spans 16 amino acids. The germline V gene encodes CDR1 LNHDA and CDR2 SQIVND (reference sequence). CDR3 nucleotides: TGTGCCAGTAGTATCTTTCCGACTAGCGGGTACAATGAGCAGTTCTTC. Protein: CASSIFPTSGYNEQFF.

This clone showed up just once. V gene TRBV18 combines with J gene TRBJ2-7, with D tentatively TRBD1 (5 bases). Trimming removed 2 bases at V and 1 base at J, with 9 bases between. The CDR3 is 14 amino acids. CDR1 and CDR2 (germline): KGHSH, LQKENI. CDR3 loop: CASSPTTDSYEQYF. CDR3 nucleotide sequence: TGTGCCAGCTCACCAACGACAGATTCCTACGAGCAGTACTTC.

The V gene is TRBV27, the J gene TRBJ1-6; D gene unclear. This CDR3 is 15 amino acids long. Per germline, CDR1 MNHEY and CDR2 SMNVEV (reference sequence). Trimming stripped 9 bases from V and 2 bases from J, with 14 bases between. CDR3 DNA: TGTGCCAGATCCTCATGGAGTCCCTATAATTCACCCCTCCACTTT. It translates to CARSSWSPYNSPLHF.

The chain recombines TRBV4-1 with TRBJ1-6; no reliable D call. Deletions cut 0 bases from V and 2 bases from J, with 8 bases between. The CDR3 is 16 residues long. Germline lookup yields CDR1 MGHRA and CDR2 YSYEKL. The CDR3 region is CASSQEGAAYNSPLHF. In nucleotides, the CDR3 is TGCGCCAGCAGCCAAGAAGGTGCGGCCTATAATTCACCCCTCCACTTT.

The sample holds a few counts of this clone. This chain uses TRBV4-2 with TRBJ2-7; 7 bases align to TRBD2. This CDR3 is 17 amino acids long. The J segment lost 5 bases and the V segment lost 2 bases, leaving 15 bases of the junction unmatched. The germline V gene encodes CDR1 LGHNA and CDR2 YNFKEQ. DNA for the CDR3: TGTGCCAGCAGCCAAACGGGGGAGGGAGAGCACCCCCACGAGCAGTACTTC. Its protein product is CASSQTGEGEHPHEQYF.

Only a few counts were recorded for this clone. This rearrangement joins TRBV18 to TRBJ1-2; D is possibly TRBD1 (5 bases). CDR1 and CDR2 (germline): KGHSH, LQKENI. The CDR3 has 14 amino acids. Trimming stripped 3 bases from V and 6 bases from J, with 14 bases between. CDR3 loop: CASSPRQIGDGYTF. CDR3 bases: TGTGCCAGCTCACCTCGACAGATAGGTGATGGCTACACCTTC.

V and J are TRBV7-9 and TRBJ2-3, with 9 bases that match TRBD2. This CDR3 spans 18 amino acids. Germline-derived CDR1 and CDR2 are SEHNR and FQNEAQ (reference sequence). V was pared by 5 bases and J by 3 bases, with 15 bases of the junction left unmatched. The CDR3, as DNA: TGTGCCAGCAGCCCCTCGGTGGTAGCGGGAGCTAGGACAGATACGCAGTATTTT. Translation: CASSPSVVAGARTDTQYF. The full variable domain, its missing parts supplied by reference TRBV7-9 and TRBJ2-3, is DTGVSQNPRHKITKRGQNVTFRCDPISEHNRLYWYRQTLGQGPEFLTYFQNEAQLEKSRLLSDRFSAERPKGSFSTLEIQRTEQGDSAMYLCASSPSVVAGARTDTQYFGPGTRLTVL.

V is TRBV28 and J is TRBJ2-1; perhaps TRBD2 as D (5 bases). The CDR3 length is 14 residues. CDR1 and CDR2 from the germline V gene are MDHEN and SYDVKM. V shed 4 bases and J shed 3 bases, with 10 bases lying between them. The CDR3: CASSSTGDYNEQFF. DNA for the CDR3: TGTGCCAGCAGTTCCACCGGGGACTACAATGAGCAGTTCTTC.

About this clone: Mismatch with germline at one junction end may stem from a read error. The chain joins TRBV7-9 to TRBJ1-1, with D perhaps matching TRBD1 (5 bases). From germline, CDR1 is SEHNR and CDR2 FQNEAQ (reference sequence). This CDR3 contains 16 residues. The CDR3 nucleotides read TGTTCCAGCAGCTATTCGGGGGGGTTGTCGTACACTGAAGCTTTCTTT. Protein: CSSSYSGGLSYTEAFF.

The chain carries TRBV11-2 and TRBJ1-1; 7 nucleotides align to TRBD1. The V and J ends lost 5 bases and 0 bases, in that order; junction bases with no gene match: 3. Germline V gene lookup returns CDR1 SGHAT and CDR2 FQNNGV. There are 14 residues in the CDR3. The CDR3 loop is CASSNDRVNTEAFF. The CDR3 bases are TGTGCCAGCAGCAATGACAGGGTGAACACTGAAGCTTTCTTT.

The gene calls are TRBV2 and TRBJ2-6, with no clear D. Germline CDR1 SNHLY, CDR2 FYNNEI. Trimming stripped 3 bases from V and 0 bases from J, with 6 bases between. CDR3 length: 15 residues. In nucleotides, the CDR3 is TGTGCCAGCAGTGAGAGTGGCTCTGGGGCCAACGTCCTGACTTTC. Protein product: CASSESGSGANVLTF. The variable domain in full, with the rest retrieved from reference TRBV2 and TRBJ2-6, is EPEVTQTPSHQVTQMGQEVILRCVPISNHLYFYWYRQILGQKVEFLVSFYNNEISEKSEIFDDQFSVERPDGSNFTLKIRSTKLEDSAMYFCASSESGSGANVLTFGAGSRLTVL.

The chain has TRBV11-3 and TRBJ2-1; 8 bases line up with TRBD1. The CDR3 extends over 15 amino acids. CDR1 is SGHNT and CDR2 is YENEEA in the germline V gene. The junction had 10 bases not matched to a gene; V was cut back by 5 bases and J by 7 bases. The CDR3 DNA sequence: TGTGCCAGCAGCCTTTCATGGACAGGGAAAAATGAGCAGTTCTTC. It codes for CASSLSWTGKNEQFF.

The chain is built from TRBV28 and TRBJ1-6; possibly TRBD1 for D (6 bases). Deletions cut 3 bases from V and 3 bases from J, with 15 bases between. This CDR3 spans 17 amino acids. From germline, CDR1 is MDHEN and CDR2 SYDVKM. CDR3 in amino acids: CASSLASGVSYNSPLHF. CDR3 bases: TGTGCCAGCAGTTTGGCCTCAGGGGTGAGCTATAATTCACCCCTCCACTTT.

The V gene is TRBV5-4, the J gene TRBJ2-7, with TRBD2 identical over 7 bases. The ends lost 0 bases at V and 7 bases at J; junction bases unmatched: 7. Germline V gene sequence: CDR1 SGHNT, CDR2 YYREEE (reference sequence). The CDR3 is 14 residues long. The CDR3 nucleotides read TGTGCCAGCAGCTTGGGAGGGAGGGCGGGGGAGCAGTACTTC. This encodes CASSLGGRAGEQYF.

The sample holds a few counts of this clone. This chain links TRBV5-1 with TRBJ1-4, with TRBD1 matching over 7 bases. This CDR3 contains 14 residues. J gave up 5 bases and V 4 bases, and 5 bases lay outside the gene matches. The germline CDR1 and CDR2 sequences are SGHRS and YFSETQ. CDR3 region: CASSLGQSNEKLFF. The CDR3 coding sequence is TGCGCCAGCAGCCTGGGACAGTCGAATGAAAAACTGTTTTTT.

A single count supports this clone. The chain has TRBV2 and TRBJ2-1; 11 positions agree with TRBD1. The ends lost 2 bases at V and 8 bases at J; junction bases unmatched: 29. The length of the CDR3 is 23 residues. Germline V gives CDR1 SNHLY, CDR2 FYNNEI. The CDR3: CASSEPRDRGTLDGGRAFYEQFF. DNA for the CDR3: TGTGCCAGCAGTGAACCCCGGGACAGGGGGACCCTAGATGGCGGGAGGGCCTTCTATGAGCAGTTCTTC.

The V and J genes are TRBV4-1 and TRBJ2-5, with 7 bases matching TRBD1. Looked up from germline, CDR1 is MGHRA and CDR2 is YSYEKL. V shed 3 bases, J shed 5 bases, and the junction held 3 bases outside the gene matches. The CDR3 is 13 amino acids. The DNA of the CDR3 is TGCGCCAGCAGCCAGACAGGGACGGAGACCCAGTACTTC. It codes for CASSQTGTETQYF.

V gene TRBV28 combines with J gene TRBJ2-7, with 10 bases that match TRBD1. The V and J ends lost 4 bases and 2 bases, in that order; junction bases with no gene match: 8. CDR3 length: 16 residues. Germline V gene data show CDR1 as MDHEN and CDR2 as SYDVKM. This CDR3 is CASSSDPGTGAYEQYF. The CDR3 DNA is TGTGCCAGCAGTTCCGACCCTGGGACAGGGGCCTACGAGCAGTACTTC.

The V gene is TRBV18, the J gene TRBJ2-7; 7 bases line up with TRBD2. The CDR3 is 14 amino acids. V was pared by 1 base and J by 3 bases, with 3 bases of the junction left unmatched. Per germline, CDR1 KGHSH and CDR2 LQKENI. DNA of the CDR3: TGTGCCAGCTCACCACGGGGCGGGAGCTACGAGCAGTACTTC. It is translated as CASSPRGGSYEQYF.